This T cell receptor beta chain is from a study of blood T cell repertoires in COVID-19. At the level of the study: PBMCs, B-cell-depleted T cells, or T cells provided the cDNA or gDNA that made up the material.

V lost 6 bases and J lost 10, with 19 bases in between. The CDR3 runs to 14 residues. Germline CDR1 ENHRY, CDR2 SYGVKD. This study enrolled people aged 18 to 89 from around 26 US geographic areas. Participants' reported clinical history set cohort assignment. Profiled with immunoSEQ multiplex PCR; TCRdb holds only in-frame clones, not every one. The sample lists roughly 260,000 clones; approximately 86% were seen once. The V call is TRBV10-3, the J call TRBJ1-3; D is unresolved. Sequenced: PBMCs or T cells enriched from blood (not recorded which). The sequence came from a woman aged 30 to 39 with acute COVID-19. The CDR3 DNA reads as TGTGCCATCAGCCCGGGTTCCGTGTTGGCAACCATATATTTT. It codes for CAISPGSVLATIYF.